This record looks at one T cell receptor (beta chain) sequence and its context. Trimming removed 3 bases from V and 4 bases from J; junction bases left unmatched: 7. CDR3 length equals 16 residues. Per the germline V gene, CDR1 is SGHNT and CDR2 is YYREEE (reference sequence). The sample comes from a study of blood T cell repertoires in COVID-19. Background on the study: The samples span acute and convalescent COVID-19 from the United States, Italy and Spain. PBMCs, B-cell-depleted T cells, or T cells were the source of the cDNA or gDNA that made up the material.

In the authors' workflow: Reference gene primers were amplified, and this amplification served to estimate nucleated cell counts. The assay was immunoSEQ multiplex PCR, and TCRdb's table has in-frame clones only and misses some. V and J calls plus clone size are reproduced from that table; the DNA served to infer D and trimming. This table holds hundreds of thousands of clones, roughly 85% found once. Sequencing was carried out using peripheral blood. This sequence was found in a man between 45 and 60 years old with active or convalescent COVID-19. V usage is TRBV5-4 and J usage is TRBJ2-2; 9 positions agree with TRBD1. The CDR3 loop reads CASSSWGQGGTGELFF. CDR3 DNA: TGTGCCAGCAGCTCGTGGGGACAGGGCGGCACCGGGGAGCTGTTTTTT.